The 18 T cell receptor beta chains reported below all come from one sample, sequenced in a study of CD8 T cells in Susac syndrome. Random hexamers were used to reverse transcribe about 0.5 to 1 ug of RNA. A single record per CDR3 protein comes from TCRdb applying MiXCR to the immunoSEQ multiplex PCR reads. The profile shows around 150,000 distinct CDR3 sequences, about 93% of them singletons. Sample: CD4+ T cells from PBMCs. All receptors derive from a human donor in good health.

This chain joins TRBV20-1 and TRBJ2-7, with 13 bases identical to TRBD2. CDR3 length equals 15 residues. The trim removed 5 bases at V and 3 bases at J, leaving 7 bases unmatched. Germline V gene sequence: CDR1 DFQATT, CDR2 SNEGSKA (reference sequence). This CDR3 is CSASGLAGLFYEQYF. CDR3 DNA: TGCAGTGCTTCGGGACTAGCGGGGCTTTTCTACGAGCAGTACTTC.

The chain combines TRBV9 with TRBJ2-7, with 7 bases matching TRBD1. V was clipped by 3 bases and J by 9 bases; unmatched bases: 12. Germline V lookup: CDR1 SGDLS, CDR2 YYNGEE. CDR3 length: 14 amino acids. Written as DNA, the CDR3 is TGTGCCAGCAGCGACCGGGACAGCCTAGGGGGGCAGTACTTC. Residues: CASSDRDSLGGQYF.

V usage is TRBV6-1 and J usage is TRBJ2-7; D remains unclear. This CDR3 comprises 12 residues. Germline loops: CDR1 MNHNS, CDR2 SASEGT. The V end was cut by 7 bases, the J end by 3 bases, with 10 bases between. CDR3 sequence (DNA): TGTGCCAGCACTCTTAGGGACTACGAGCAGTACTTC. This codes for CASTLRDYEQYF.

This sequence joins TRBV9 and TRBJ1-6; TRBD1 aligns across 8 bases. CDR3 length equals 15 residues. The germline V gene has CDR1 SGDLS and CDR2 YYNGEE. V shed 5 bases and J 6 bases; nucleotides not matched to a gene: 7. CDR3 nucleotides: TGTGCCAGCAGAGACAGGGGTAGAGGTAATTCACCCCTCCACTTT. It is translated as CASRDRGRGNSPLHF.

The chain recombines TRBV28 with TRBJ2-6, with TRBD1 matching over 8 bases. CDR1 MDHEN and CDR2 SYDVKM come from the germline V gene. J was trimmed by 4 bases and V by 5 bases; bases with no gene match: 7. The CDR3 has 16 residues. CDR3 DNA: TGTGCCAGCAGTCCCCAGGGGGCGGGCGGGGCCAACGTCCTGACTTTC. It yields the protein CASSPQGAGGANVLTF.

There are a few counts of this clonotype. CDR3: CASSDRGNYGYTF. The CDR3 DNA reads TGTGCCAGCAGTGACAGGGGAAACTATGGCTACACCTTC. The gene calls are TRBV2 and TRBJ1-2; D possibly corresponds to TRBD1 (6 bases). CDR3 size: 13 residues. Trimming removed 3 bases at V and 2 bases at J, with 7 bases between. Looked up from germline, CDR1 is SNHLY and CDR2 is FYNNEI.

V and J are TRBV27 and TRBJ2-7; either TRBD1 or TRBD2 may fit D (6 bases each). V was clipped by 6 bases and J by 1 base, with 16 bases between them. Germline V gives CDR1 MNHEY, CDR2 SMNVEV (reference sequence). The CDR3 spans 15 residues. The CDR3: CASSAGRGGSYEQYF. The CDR3 DNA follows: TGTGCCAGCAGCGCGGGGAGAGGGGGTTCCTACGAGCAGTACTTC.

The rearrangement joins TRBV20-1 to TRBJ2-5; 8 nucleotides align to TRBD1. In germline, CDR1 is DFQATT, CDR2 SNEGSKA (reference sequence). Trimming removed 4 bases from V and 5 bases from J; junction bases left unmatched: 3. The CDR3 extends over 12 amino acids. The CDR3 is CSAMDREETQYF. CDR3 nucleotides: TGCAGTGCTATGGACAGGGAGGAGACCCAGTACTTC.

The sample holds one count of this clonotype. This chain joins TRBV2 and TRBJ1-2; D is possibly TRBD1 (6 bases). Trimming stripped 6 bases from V and 2 bases from J, with 16 bases between. Germline loops: CDR1 SNHLY, CDR2 FYNNEI. The length of the CDR3 is 15 residues. The CDR3 DNA is TGTGCCAGCAGCCAACAGGGAATCGTCAACTATGGCTACACCTTC. This encodes CASSQQGIVNYGYTF.

The chain recombines TRBV20-1 with TRBJ2-1; TRBD2 aligns across 14 bases. The CDR3 has 13 residues. Per germline, CDR1 DFQATT and CDR2 SNEGSKA (reference sequence). V lost 6 bases and J lost 7; bases outside the gene matches: 2. CDR3 coding DNA: TGCAGTGCGCGGACTAGCGGGGGGAATGAGCAGTTCTTC. Protein sequence: CSARTSGGNEQFF.

The chain joins TRBV13 to TRBJ2-3, with unresolved D. Germline V gene sequence: CDR1 PRHDT, CDR2 FYEKMQ (reference sequence). CDR3 length: 17 amino acids. V was trimmed by 1 base and J by 0 bases, leaving 14 bases between them. CDR3 in DNA: TGTGCCAGCAGCTTAGTAGCCGCGGCCCCCAGCACAGATACGCAGTATTTT. Its translation: CASSLVAAAPSTDTQYF.

This rearrangement joins TRBV29-1 to TRBJ1-4; TRBD1 agrees at 7 bases. CDR1 SQVTM and CDR2 ANQGSEA come from the germline V gene. V lost 7 bases and J lost 8; bases outside the gene matches: 10. The CDR3 spans 13 residues. CDR3 amino acids: CSGGDRVGEKLFF. The CDR3 nucleotides are TGCAGCGGCGGAGACAGGGTGGGGGAAAAACTGTTTTTT.

The J gene is TRBJ1-1, the V gene TRBV20-1, with D possibly matching TRBD1 (6 bases). V lost 4 bases, J lost 8 bases, and 11 bases lay in between. The CDR3 consists of 11 residues. CDR1 and CDR2 from the germline V gene are DFQATT and SNEGSKA (reference sequence). DNA for the CDR3: TGCAGTGCTACGAACGACAGGGAAGCTTTCTTT. It yields the protein CSATNDREAFF.

The chain has TRBV29-1 and TRBJ1-2; D gene unclear. This CDR3 region has 11 residues. V lost 6 bases and J 7 bases, leaving 12 bases between the germline ends. Germline CDR1 reads SQVTM; CDR2 reads ANQGSEA. The CDR3, as DNA: TGCAGCGTAGGCAGTTGGGGTGGCTACACCTTC. Protein sequence: CSVGSWGGYTF.

The chain recombines TRBV18 with TRBJ2-1, with no clear D. The CDR3 extends over 12 amino acids. Looked up from germline, CDR1 is KGHSH and CDR2 is LQKENI. Trimming left V 5 bases short and J 9 bases short, with 11 bases between. As DNA, the CDR3 is TGTGCCAGCTCAGTTACGCCTACTGAGCAGTTCTTC. Its translation is CASSVTPTEQFF.

The V gene is TRBV2, the J gene TRBJ1-1; a weak D match, TRBD1 (6 bases). Germline V gives CDR1 SNHLY, CDR2 FYNNEI. This CDR3 comprises 15 residues. Trimming took 6 bases from V and 4 from J, leaving 18 bases between them. The CDR3 DNA sequence: TGTGCCAGCAGACTAGCCGGACAGAGGGGCACTGAAGCTTTCTTT. Its translation is CASRLAGQRGTEAFF.

The rearrangement links TRBV12-3 or TRBV12-4 to TRBJ2-1, with D hard to call. The CDR3 is made up of 15 amino acids. V shed 3 bases and J shed 5 bases, with 14 bases lying between them. The CDR3 nucleotides are TGTGCCAGCAGTTTGAGGTTGCGGTTCGACAATGAGCAGTTCTTC. It codes for CASSLRLRFDNEQFF.

The CDR3 is CSVVDRANTLTDTQYF. CDR3 sequence (DNA): TGCAGCGTAGTCGACAGGGCTAACACTCTGACAGATACGCAGTATTTT. V usage is TRBV29-1 and J usage is TRBJ2-3; 7 bases align to TRBD1. The CDR3 length is 16 residues. The J segment lost 3 bases and the V segment lost 6 bases, leaving 15 bases of the junction unmatched. CDR1 and CDR2 (germline): SQVTM, ANQGSEA.